The present entry profiles one TCR beta chain with its context. Only in-frame clones appear in the TCRdb table, and some are missing; sequencing was by immunoSEQ multiplex PCR. The repertoire holds 45,000 or so clones, 81% seen once, with 17% in the top ten. This specimen comes from a study of T cells in localized non-small cell lung cancer. The sequence derives from a man between 40 and 69 years old with stage III lung adenocarcinoma. The sequencing here drew on peripheral blood mononuclear cells, taken before any cancer treatment.

The CDR3: CASSRWDRMNEQFF. The CDR3, as DNA: TGTGCCAGCAGCCGCTGGGACAGAATGAATGAGCAGTTCTTC. The rearrangement uses TRBV5-6 and TRBJ2-1, with 7 bases lining up with TRBD1. Trimming removed 4 bases from V and 7 bases from J; junction bases left unmatched: 8. The CDR3 is made up of 14 amino acids. CDR1 is SGHDT, CDR2 YYEEEE, per germline.